The 14 T cell receptor beta chains in this list originate from one sample, sequenced in a study of T cell changes during pregnancy in multiple sclerosis. Repertoires were generated with immunoSEQ multiplex PCR, while TCRdb's copy carries only in-frame clones and drops some. Among some 44,000 clones listed, around 90% were seen once. The specimen was CD4+ T cells from peripheral blood mononuclear cells, collected before pregnancy. These receptors were collected from a female donor with multiple sclerosis, enrolled in a pregnancy study.

The V call is TRBV9, the J call TRBJ2-1, with 9 bases aligning to TRBD2. V dropped 5 bases and J dropped 7; count of bases not matched to a gene: 13. The CDR3 is 16 amino acids. The germline CDR1 and CDR2 sequences are SGDLS and YYNGEE. CDR3: CASSPTVAGVYNEQFF. Here the CDR3 DNA reads TGTGCCAGCAGTCCTACAGTAGCGGGAGTGTATAATGAGCAGTTCTTC.

The chain has TRBV5-1 and TRBJ2-7; 8 nucleotides line up with TRBD2. Germline values: CDR1 SGHRS, CDR2 YFSETQ. This CDR3 has 15 residues. The V gene end was trimmed by 4 bases and the J gene end by 3 bases; junction bases not matched to a gene: 9. The CDR3 sequence: CASSPKGAGGYEQYF. The CDR3 coding sequence is TGCGCCAGCAGCCCGAAGGGCGCGGGGGGCTACGAGCAGTACTTC.

Here the CDR3 DNA reads TGTGCCAGCAGCCGCCGCGGGGGCTTTAGCAATCAGCCCCAGCATTTT. Translation gives CASSRRGGFSNQPQHF. The chain combines TRBV7-8 with TRBJ1-5; D possibly corresponds to TRBD1 (6 bases). The V end was cut by 5 bases, the J end by 0 bases, with 14 bases between. The CDR3 loop spans 16 amino acids. Germline V CDR1 and CDR2: SGHVS, FQNEAQ.

The V and J genes are TRBV15 and TRBJ1-2, with 7 bases identical to TRBD1. With V trimmed by 0 bases and J by 0 bases, 4 bases remained unmatched. Germline assignment: CDR1 LNHNV and CDR2 YYDKDF (reference sequence). This CDR3 has 16 amino acids. CDR3 coding DNA: TGTGCCACCAGCAGAGATACAGGGGAGGCTAACTATGGCTACACCTTC. Its protein is CATSRDTGEANYGYTF.

The chain employs TRBV15 and TRBJ1-2; 7 nucleotides match TRBD1. Trimming cost V 3 bases and J 1 base; bases outside gene matches: 8. Germline V gene lookup returns CDR1 LNHNV and CDR2 YYDKDF (reference sequence). The CDR3 sequence is 16 residues long. The CDR3 spells CATSSVTGSVNYGYTF. In DNA form, the CDR3 reads TGTGCCACCAGCAGTGTGACAGGGTCTGTTAACTATGGCTACACCTTC.

The chain is built from TRBV25-1 and TRBJ1-2, with D possibly matching TRBD1 (5 bases). The CDR3 is 13 amino acids. Germline assignment: CDR1 MGHDK and CDR2 SYGVNS. Trimming cost V 5 bases and J 5 bases, with 12 bases left between them. The CDR3 spells CASSFWGLYGYTF. CDR3 in DNA: TGTGCCAGCAGTTTTTGGGGACTTTATGGCTACACCTTC.

This chain uses TRBV7-3 with TRBJ2-7, with 7 bases lining up with TRBD1. This CDR3 region has 14 residues. The germline V gene encodes CDR1 SGHTA and CDR2 FQGTGA. J lost 5 bases, V lost 7 bases, and 11 bases had no gene match. The DNA for the CDR3 is TGTGCCAGCACAGGGGGTCCGCCAGGCCACGAGCAGTACTTC. Residues: CASTGGPPGHEQYF.

This clone was seen only once. CDR3 in amino acids: CASSPWRGGVTDTQYF. DNA of the CDR3: TGTGCCAGCAGCCCTTGGCGGGGGGGGGTCACAGATACGCAGTATTTT. The V gene is TRBV5-4, the J gene TRBJ2-3; 9 bases fit TRBD2. This CDR3 spans 16 amino acids. Trimming at V came to 4 bases and at J to 2 bases, leaving 8 bases not matched to a gene. CDR1 is SGHNT, CDR2 YYREEE, per germline (reference sequence).

The chain has TRBV21-1 and TRBJ2-7; the table's D call TRBD2 went unverified against the DNA. TRBV21-1 is reported as a pseudogene. The CDR3 loop spans 14 amino acids. CDR3 nucleotides: TGTGCCAGCAGAGCGCCTTTTTACTACTACGAGCAGTACTTC. Translated: CASRAPFYYYEQYF.

The V call is TRBV2, the J call TRBJ2-1; 9 bases line up with TRBD2. Germline values: CDR1 SNHLY, CDR2 FYNNEI. CDR3 length: 14 amino acids. V was clipped by 4 bases and J by 9 bases; unmatched bases: 7. The CDR3 sequence: CASSVGGGASEQFF. The CDR3 nucleotides read TGTGCCAGCAGTGTCGGCGGGGGGGCGAGTGAGCAGTTCTTC. Using reference TRBV2 and TRBJ2-1 for the parts outside the CDR3, the full variable domain is EPEVTQTPSHQVTQMGQEVILRCVPISNHLYFYWYRQILGQKVEFLVSFYNNEISEKSEIFDDQFSVERPDGSNFTLKIRSTKLEDSAMYFCASSVGGGASEQFFGPGTRLTVL.

The chain recombines TRBV5-1 with TRBJ1-2, with D possibly TRBD1 on 6 matching bases. Germline V gene lookup returns CDR1 SGHRS and CDR2 YFSETQ. Trimming took 0 bases from V and 3 from J, leaving 12 bases between them. This CDR3 spans 15 amino acids. In DNA form, the CDR3 reads TGCGCCAGCAGCTTGGGAGGGACATCCCACTATGGCTACACCTTC. It yields the protein CASSLGGTSHYGYTF.

The chain uses TRBV5-8 and TRBJ2-2, with a tentative D call TRBD1 (7 bases). Germline assignment: CDR1 SGHTS and CDR2 YDEGEE. The V end lost 5 bases, the J end lost 3 bases, and 11 bases lay between the germline ends. This CDR3 contains 14 residues. For the CDR3, the DNA is TGTGCCAGCAGGCGGGGACAGTACACCGGGGAGCTGTTTTTT. As protein: CASRRGQYTGELFF.

The chain carries TRBV5-5 and TRBJ1-2; no clear D. The germline gives CDR1 SGHKS, CDR2 YYEKEE (reference sequence). The V gene lost 3 bases and the J gene lost 2 bases, with 8 bases spanning the gap. The CDR3 loop spans 13 amino acids. The chain's CDR3 is CASSSTQNYGYTF. CDR3 DNA: TGTGCCAGCAGCTCAACACAGAACTATGGCTACACCTTC.

In its sample, this clone was seen once. One end of the junction fails to match germline, which may point to a read error. The J gene is TRBJ2-7, the V gene TRBV4-1; weak D call: TRBD2 (6 bases). Germline loops: CDR1 MGHRA, CDR2 YSYEKL. The CDR3 covers 12 residues. This CDR3 is CASSQDPSVLHF. The CDR3 coding sequence is TGCGCCAGCAGCCAAGATCCTAGCGTACTACACTTC.